The 2 T cell receptor beta chains reported below all come from one sample, sequenced in a study of T cells after yellow fever vaccination. One entry per CDR3 protein, called by TCRdb with MiXCR from the 5' RACE reads. The sample lists about 400,000 distinct CDR3 sequences; about 6% were seen once. The sequencing used PBMCs, collected 5 days after the yellow fever booster vaccination. Receptor source: a man in his thirties or forties who received the YFV17D yellow fever vaccine.

This clonotype was found a few times. The gene calls are TRBV21-1 and TRBJ2-7; the D call in the table, TRBD2, was not verified against the DNA. TRBV21-1 is classified as a pseudogene. This CDR3 has 14 amino acids. CDR3 in DNA: TGTGCCAGCAGCGGACTAGCGGGGGCCTACGAGCAGTACTTC. It specifies CASSGLAGAYEQYF.

This chain connects TRBV7-8 to TRBJ2-1; 15 bases agree with TRBD2. The CDR3 is 19 residues long. Germline V gene sequence: CDR1 SGHVS, CDR2 FQNEAQ. With V trimmed by 5 bases and J by 0 bases, 8 bases remained unmatched. The CDR3 sequence: CASSLGLAGGRSSYNEQFF. The CDR3 nucleotides read TGTGCCAGCAGCCTCGGACTAGCGGGAGGGAGGAGCTCCTACAATGAGCAGTTCTTC.